These T cell receptor beta chains were read from a single sample in a study of blood T cell repertoires in COVID-19. Only in-frame clones appear in the TCRdb table, and some are missing; sequencing was by immunoSEQ multiplex PCR. The table has hundreds of thousands of clones, 70% to 90% seen once; the top ten hold approximately 1.5%. Material for sequencing was PBMCs or T cells enriched from blood (not recorded which). The receptor set was obtained from a woman between 18 and 29 years old who had been exposed to COVID-19. CDR3s include the opening cysteine and the closing phenylalanine or tryptophan. Clone sizes are given selectively: once, few, many, or a class where the clone is expanded.

size	J	V	CDR3
once	TRBJ2-3	TRBV19	CASSPQTSGGTDTQYF
.	TRBJ1-2	TRBV18	CASSSNRDRNYGYTF
once	TRBJ2-7	TRBV5-6	CASSWGRGGVPYEQYF
.	TRBJ2-7	TRBV29-1	CSVVDRGRAYEQYF
.	TRBJ2-6	TRBV2	CASSGQVSGANVLTF
.	TRBJ2-7	TRBV2	CASRNIPGLANEQYF
.	TRBJ1-2	TRBV28	CASSSLTGGVYRYTF
.	TRBJ2-7	TRBV7-2	CASSMLQGAYEQYF
.	TRBJ1-1	TRBV27	CASSRWAMNTEAFF
.	TRBJ1-3	TRBV4-1	CASSQEGTGDGNTIYF
.	TRBJ1-1	TRBV9	CASSVAGDRGAEAFF
.	TRBJ2-2	TRBV5-1	CASSLYPGQGNTGELFF
.	TRBJ2-7	TRBV20-1	CSGLRSYEQYF
.	TRBJ1-3	TRBV28	CASTVGGGLGNTIYF
.	TRBJ1-1	TRBV18	CASSPIRTGAGTEAFF
once	TRBJ2-1	TRBV5-1	CASSLVSGSGEQFF
.	TRBJ1-3	TRBV19	CASNVVAASGNTIYF
.	TRBJ1-6	TRBV28	CASSFAGGGIGSPLHF
.	TRBJ1-1	TRBV12-3/TRBV12-4	CASNGQGRGAFF
.	TRBJ2-7	TRBV7-9	CASSLATGRAYEQYF
.	TRBJ2-5	TRBV5-1	CASSLEGLGGETQYF
.	TRBJ1-1	TRBV19	CASSIVGAGTEAFF
few	TRBJ2-3	TRBV10-3	CASLAGGEVHTQYF
few	TRBJ1-4	TRBV18	CASSVGATGVNEKLFF
.	TRBJ2-1	TRBV6-5	CASYGTGGHNEQFF
.	TRBJ1-2	TRBV4-1	CASSHPPERYNYGYTF
.	TRBJ1-1	TRBV30	CAWSRQGAVEAFF
.	TRBJ2-7	TRBV15	CATGESIRPYEQYF
.	TRBJ1-2	TRBV19	CASSPTWTGVLDGYTF
.	TRBJ1-4	TRBV19	CASSIGSAPTNEKLFF
.	TRBJ2-2	TRBV11-2	CASSLDGRSTGELFF
.	TRBJ2-2	TRBV29-1	CSVRTGYNTGELFF
.	TRBJ2-5	TRBV5-5	CASSVDGQETQYF
.	TRBJ1-4	TRBV19	CASSTGTGTEKLFF
.	TRBJ1-3	TRBV30	CAWSKGGSGNTIYF
.	TRBJ2-1	TRBV5-1	CASRFSSVNEQFF
.	TRBJ1-4	TRBV6-5	CASRRNQGDEKLFF
.	TRBJ1-2	TRBV7-2	CASSQYRGGYTF
.	TRBJ1-2	TRBV29-1	CSVEGGTGGGYTF
.	TRBJ2-1	TRBV11-1	CASSPREAGRYEQFF
.	TRBJ1-2	TRBV30	CAWIEGNYGYTF
.	TRBJ2-7	TRBV11-2	CASSLSGSPEQYF
.	TRBJ2-3	TRBV6-5	CASSRIQGSTDTQYF
.	TRBJ2-1	TRBV18	CASSQGQGLYNEQFF
.	TRBJ2-7	TRBV27	CASSLGGQVGYEQYF
.	TRBJ2-5	TRBV6-2/TRBV6-3	CASSELQGAGETQYF
many	TRBJ2-7	TRBV28	CASAVRDSSYEQYF
.	TRBJ1-2	TRBV10-3	CAISDVQGYTF
.	TRBJ2-7	TRBV14	CASSRFDRAYEQYF
.	TRBJ2-1	TRBV24-1	CATSDPEFGQYNEQFF
once	TRBJ2-3	TRBV6-1	CASSEDRGRDTQYF
.	TRBJ2-5	TRBV5-1	CASSFNSIQETQYF
.	TRBJ2-1	TRBV6-5	CASSYFRGASYNEQFF
.	TRBJ1-2	TRBV12-3/TRBV12-4	CASSPQGEQGYTF
few	TRBJ2-2	TRBV5-5	CASSLTDRGGIGELFF
.	TRBJ2-1	TRBV9	CASSVVLGGGLPGNEQFF
.	TRBJ1-2	TRBV28	CASSWASGYTF
.	TRBJ2-2	TRBV12-3/TRBV12-4	CASTFYGELFF
.	TRBJ2-1	TRBV4-1	CASSHPGTSGISQFF
.	TRBJ1-3	TRBV7-9	CASSPDGSSGNTIYF